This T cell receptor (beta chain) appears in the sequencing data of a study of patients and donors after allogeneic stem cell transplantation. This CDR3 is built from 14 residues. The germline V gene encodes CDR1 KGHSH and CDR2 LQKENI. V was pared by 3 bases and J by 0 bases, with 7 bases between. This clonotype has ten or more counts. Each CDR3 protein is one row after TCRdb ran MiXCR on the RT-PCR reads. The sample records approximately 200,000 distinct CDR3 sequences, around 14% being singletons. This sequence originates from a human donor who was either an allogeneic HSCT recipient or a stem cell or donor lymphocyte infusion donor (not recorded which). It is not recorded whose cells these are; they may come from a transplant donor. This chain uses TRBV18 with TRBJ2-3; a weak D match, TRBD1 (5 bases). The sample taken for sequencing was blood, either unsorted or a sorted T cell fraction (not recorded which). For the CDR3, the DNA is TGTGCCAGCTCACCGGGGCGAAGCACAGATACGCAGTATTTT. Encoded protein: CASSPGRSTDTQYF.